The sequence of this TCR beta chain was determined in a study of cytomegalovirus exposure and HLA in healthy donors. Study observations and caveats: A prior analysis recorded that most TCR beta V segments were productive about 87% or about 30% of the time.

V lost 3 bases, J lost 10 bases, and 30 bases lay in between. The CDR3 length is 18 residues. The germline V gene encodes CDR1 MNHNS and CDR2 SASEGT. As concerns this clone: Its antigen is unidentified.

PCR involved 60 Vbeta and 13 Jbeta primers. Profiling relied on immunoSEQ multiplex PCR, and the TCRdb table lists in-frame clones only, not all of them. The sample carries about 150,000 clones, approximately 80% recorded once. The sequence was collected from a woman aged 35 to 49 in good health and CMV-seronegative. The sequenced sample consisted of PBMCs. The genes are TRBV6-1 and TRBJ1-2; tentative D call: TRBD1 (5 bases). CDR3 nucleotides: TGTGCCAGCAGTGAGGAACATTCTGGTGATGGGTGGCGCAGGGACTACACCTTC. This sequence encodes CASSEEHSGDGWRRDYTF.